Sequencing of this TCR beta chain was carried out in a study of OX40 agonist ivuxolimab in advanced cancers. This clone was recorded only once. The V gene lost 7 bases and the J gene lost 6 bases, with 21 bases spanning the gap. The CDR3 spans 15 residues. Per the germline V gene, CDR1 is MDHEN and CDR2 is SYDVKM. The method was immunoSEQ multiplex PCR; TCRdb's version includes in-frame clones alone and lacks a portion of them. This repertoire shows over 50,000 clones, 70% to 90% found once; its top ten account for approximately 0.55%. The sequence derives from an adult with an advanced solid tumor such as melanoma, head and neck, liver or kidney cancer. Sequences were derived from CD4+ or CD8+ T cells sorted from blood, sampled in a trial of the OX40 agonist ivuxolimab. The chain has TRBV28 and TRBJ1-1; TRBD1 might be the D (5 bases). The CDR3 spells CASTTPGPAFSEAFF. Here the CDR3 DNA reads TGTGCCAGCACCACCCCGGGACCGGCCTTCTCTGAAGCTTTCTTT.